These 31 T cell receptor beta chains were sequenced from one sample in a study of CD8+CD57+ T cells in acquired aplastic anemia. Template material for TCR beta VDJ and CDR3 profiling consisted of genomic DNA. TCRdb reanalysed the reads using MiXCR and keeps one entry per CDR3 protein. This sample has around 430,000 distinct CDR3 sequences, with around 30% found just once. CD8+CD57+ cell expansion had been shown by flow cytometry in patients chosen for sequencing. The sample taken for sequencing was sorted CD4+, CD8+, or CD8+CD57+ T cells (not recorded which) from PBMCs. These receptors all come from a human donor with aplastic anemia.

This sequence joins TRBV7-6 and TRBJ2-1; 8 nucleotides align to TRBD2. This CDR3 is built from 16 residues. The germline V gene encodes CDR1 SGHVS and CDR2 FNYEAQ. Trimming took 5 bases from V and 4 from J; bases not matched to a gene: 10. The CDR3 DNA reads TGTGCCAGCAGCGCCCCAACTAGCGGAGCATACAATGAGCAGTTCTTC. This encodes CASSAPTSGAYNEQFF.

This clonotype was seen only a few times. The chain employs TRBV24-1 and TRBJ2-1, with 8 bases identical to TRBD2. This CDR3 has 14 residues. In germline, CDR1 is KGHDR, CDR2 SFDVKD. Unmatched junction bases numbered 3, after V lost 5 bases and J lost 4 bases. In nucleotides, the CDR3 is TGTGCCACCAGTGCCACTAGCGGTTACAATGAGCAGTTCTTC. This sequence encodes CATSATSGYNEQFF.

The chain joins TRBV11-2 to TRBJ2-1; 10 nucleotides align to TRBD2. V was pared by 5 bases and J by 8 bases, with 15 bases of the junction left unmatched. CDR1 and CDR2 from the germline V gene are SGHAT and FQNNGV. There are 17 residues in the CDR3. The CDR3 here is CASSLPGVSGGLHEQFF. CDR3 DNA sequence: TGTGCCAGCAGCCTCCCGGGCGTTAGCGGGGGGCTACATGAGCAGTTCTTC.

This clonotype turned up a few times. Since a much larger clone is just one base distant, this may be a read error. The V call is TRBV12-3 or TRBV12-4, the J call TRBJ1-1; D unclear. V was trimmed by 7 bases and J by 1 base, leaving 4 bases between them. The CDR3 loop spans 11 amino acids. The CDR3 reads CASIKNTEAFF. The CDR3 nucleotides read TGTGCCAGCATTAAGAACACTGAAGCTTTCTTT.

This clonotype was observed at least ten times. The chain uses TRBV20-1 and TRBJ1-5, with TRBD1 matching 8 bases. J gave up 6 bases and V 2 bases, and 6 bases lay outside the gene matches. Germline V gene lookup returns CDR1 DFQATT and CDR2 SNEGSKA (reference sequence). The CDR3 length is 14 residues. The CDR3 sequence: CSARQTGDRQPQHF. The CDR3 DNA reads TGCAGTGCTAGACAGACAGGGGATCGTCAGCCCCAGCATTTT.

V is TRBV14 and J is TRBJ2-4, with 9 positions matching TRBD2. The CDR3 is 21 amino acids. V dropped 1 base and J dropped 0; count of bases not matched to a gene: 16. From germline, CDR1 is SGHDN and CDR2 FVKESK. The CDR3 reads CASSQGLQPSGTILAKNIQYF. CDR3 in DNA: TGTGCCAGCAGCCAAGGTCTACAGCCTAGCGGGACGATCCTAGCCAAAAACATTCAGTACTTC.

In regard to this clonotype: A much larger clonotype is one base distant, so this may be a read error. The rearrangement links TRBV20-1 to TRBJ1-5, with a tentative D call TRBD1 (5 bases). The ends were cut back, 3 bases at V and 0 bases at J, with 9 bases in the middle. Looked up from germline, CDR1 is DFQATT and CDR2 is SNEGSKA (reference sequence). This CDR3 is built from 14 residues. The CDR3, as DNA: TGCAGTGCTAGGGGGGGAGATAGCAATCAGCCCCAGCATTTT. Translated, it gives CSARGGDSNQPQHF.

For this clonotype: One end of the junction is discordant with germline, which a read error may explain. The chain joins TRBV4-3 to TRBJ1-6; D remains unclear. The V gene's germline CDR1 is LGHNA and CDR2 YSLEER. CDR3 length equals 15 residues. CDR3 bases: TGCGCCAGCAACCAAGGGTGGGATTTGGATTCACCCCTCCACTTT. Translation gives CASNQGWDLDSPLHF.

The chain uses TRBV10-3 and TRBJ1-2; TRBD1 is a possible D gene (5 bases). Germline V gene sequence: CDR1 ENHRY, CDR2 SYGVKD. Trimming took 5 bases from V and 4 from J, leaving 11 bases between them. CDR3 length: 13 amino acids. DNA of the CDR3: TGTGCCATCAGTTACAGACAGAGCTATGGCTACACCTTC. Protein product: CAISYRQSYGYTF.

As to this clonotype: One end of the junction fails to match germline, which may point to a read error. The rearrangement uses TRBV11-2 and TRBJ1-2; D might be TRBD1 (6 bases). Germline-derived CDR1 and CDR2 are SGHAT and FQNNGV. The CDR3 spans 18 residues. The CDR3 spells CASGLMTGGLTPNYGYTF. In DNA, the CDR3 is TGTGCCAGCGGCTTAATGACAGGAGGCCTTACTCCTAACTATGGCTACACCTTC.

With regard to this clonotype: A read error may produce the germline difference seen at one junction end. This chain joins TRBV25-1 and TRBJ2-5; unclear D gene. Germline V gene sequence: CDR1 MGHDK, CDR2 SYGVNS. This CDR3 contains 15 residues. CDR3 in amino acids: CASSQDPSSEETQYF. In DNA, the CDR3 is TGCGCCAGCAGCCAAGATCCGTCATCGGAGGAGACCCAGTACTTC.

This clonotype came up many times. J is TRBJ1-6 and V is TRBV20-1, with 8 nucleotides matching TRBD1. The CDR3 contains 15 residues. Trimming cost V 2 bases and J 8 bases; bases outside gene matches: 8. Germline-derived CDR1 and CDR2 are DFQATT and SNEGSKA (reference sequence). CDR3 amino acids: CSARYMDRDYSPLHF. The CDR3 coding sequence is TGCAGTGCTAGATACATGGACAGGGATTATTCACCCCTCCACTTT.

This clonotype was seen at least ten times. V and J are TRBV7-3 and TRBJ1-2; D is possibly TRBD1 (5 bases). Germline CDR1 is SGHTA and CDR2 is FQGTGA. V lost 1 base and J 1 base, leaving 16 bases between the germline ends. The CDR3 loop spans 17 amino acids. The CDR3 spells CASSLMRRVDNNYGYTF. The CDR3 nucleotides are TGTGCCAGCAGCTTAATGAGGAGAGTGGACAATAACTATGGCTACACCTTC.

This clonotype was recorded at least ten times. The chain has TRBV7-3 and TRBJ1-3; D unclear. Trimming took 4 bases from V and 4 from J, leaving 8 bases between them. CDR1 SGHTA and CDR2 FQGTGA come from the germline V gene. The CDR3 contains 13 residues. The CDR3 sequence is CASSSTQGNTIYF. The DNA of the CDR3 is TGTGCCAGCAGCTCAACACAGGGAAACACCATATATTTT.

The rearrangement joins TRBV12-5 to TRBJ2-5; 9 bases align to TRBD1. The CDR3 spans 17 residues. J gave up 3 bases and V 1 base, and 9 bases lay outside the gene matches. Germline CDR1 is LGHNT and CDR2 is FRNRAP. The CDR3 bases are TGTGCTAGTGGTTTGGACCCATACAGACAGGGGGAAGAGACCCAGTACTTC. This translates into CASGLDPYRQGEETQYF.

Note on this clonotype: Because it lacks the conserved phenylalanine or tryptophan at the end, this CDR3 is likely a read error. The rearrangement uses TRBV5-1 and TRBJ1-2; D is unclear. Germline-derived CDR1 and CDR2 are SGHRS and YFSETQ. The CDR3 totals 14 residues. V was clipped by 0 bases and J by 1 base, with 7 bases between them. The DNA for the CDR3 is TGCGCCAGCAGCTTGGTTGCAGATAACTATGGCTACACCCTC. Its protein is CASSLVADNYGYTL.

Regarding this clonotype: This clone may be a read error of a much larger clone one base away. The chain employs TRBV20-1 and TRBJ1-5; D gene uncertain. The J call may be mistaken, given a closer DNA end match to TRBJ2-3. This CDR3 has 9 residues. Germline V gene data show CDR1 as DFQATT and CDR2 as SNEGSKA (reference sequence). The CDR3 sequence: CSVNQPQYF. As DNA, the CDR3 is TGCAGTGTAAATCAGCCCCAGTATTTT.

This clonotype was observed at least ten times. The V call is TRBV15, the J call TRBJ2-5; TRBD1 matches 7 bases. Trimming removed 1 base from V and 4 bases from J; junction bases left unmatched: 9. Germline loops: CDR1 LNHNV, CDR2 YYDKDF (reference sequence). This CDR3 contains 16 residues. This CDR3 reads CATSRGGRTGAETQYF. Here the CDR3 DNA reads TGTGCCACCAGCAGAGGGGGACGTACAGGGGCAGAGACCCAGTACTTC.

This clonotype came up many times. The chain links TRBV10-3 to TRBJ1-2; tentative D call: TRBD1 (6 bases). Germline V gene lookup returns CDR1 ENHRY and CDR2 SYGVKD. The CDR3 contains 14 residues. V dropped 7 bases and J dropped 3 bases, with 15 bases sitting between them. The CDR3 loop reads CAITVAPGDYGYTF. Written as DNA, the CDR3 is TGTGCCATCACCGTCGCACCAGGGGACTATGGCTACACCTTC.

This clonotype has a handful of counts. The chain links TRBV5-4 to TRBJ2-1, with 8 bases aligning to TRBD2. The length of the CDR3 is 18 residues. Germline CDR1 is SGHNT and CDR2 is YYREEE (reference sequence). The ends lost 0 bases at V and 0 bases at J; junction bases unmatched: 8. The CDR3 region has the DNA TGTGCCAGCAGCTTGGTTCCTGTGAGCGGGGGCTCCTACAATGAGCAGTTCTTC. It specifies CASSLVPVSGGSYNEQFF.

This chain joins TRBV6-5 and TRBJ1-4; D unresolved. In germline, CDR1 is MNHEY, CDR2 SVGAGI. The CDR3 is made up of 12 amino acids. Deletions cut 4 bases from V and 6 bases from J, with 6 bases between. The CDR3 nucleotides read TGTGCCAGCAGTTCTATTGATGAAAAACTGTTTTTT. It yields the protein CASSSIDEKLFF.

In its sample, this clonotype was seen many times. The DNA of the CDR3 is TGTGCCAGCACCCGGGGCAAAAGTAATGAAAAACTGTTTTTT. Translated: CASTRGKSNEKLFF. The rearrangement uses TRBV2 and TRBJ1-4, with D tentatively TRBD1 (5 bases). The CDR3 covers 14 residues. Germline CDR1 is SNHLY and CDR2 is FYNNEI. The V end was cut by 7 bases, the J end by 4 bases, with 13 bases between.

About this clonotype itself: This could be a read error, since a much larger clone is one nucleotide away. This sequence joins TRBV20-1 and TRBJ2-7, with 7 bases that match TRBD1. V trimming: 1 base; J trimming: 2 bases; junction bases outside the gene matches: 5. The V gene's germline CDR1 is DFQATT and CDR2 SNEGSKA (reference sequence). The CDR3 consists of 14 residues. The CDR3 coding sequence is TGCAGTGCTAGAGGCCGGGACAGCCCCTACGAGCAGTACTTC. The encoded protein is CSARGRDSPYEQYF.

This clonotype was counted only a few times. This chain connects TRBV20-1 to TRBJ1-2, with D possibly TRBD1 on 5 matching bases. The germline V and J ends were trimmed by 6 bases and 8 bases, with 19 bases remaining between them. The length of the CDR3 is 13 residues. Germline values: CDR1 DFQATT, CDR2 SNEGSKA (reference sequence). The CDR3 nucleotides read TGCAGTGCAGCCCACCCGGGGGGTGGCGGCTACACCTTC. This encodes CSAAHPGGGGYTF.

This clonotype appeared many times. This chain connects TRBV11-1 to TRBJ1-2; 7 bases are a match to TRBD1. There are 17 residues in the CDR3. Germline V gives CDR1 SGHAT, CDR2 FQDESV (reference sequence). After removal of 4 bases from V and 6 bases from J, the junction contained 17 bases not matched to a gene. The CDR3 sequence: CASSSTGTGLIGDGYTF. The CDR3 DNA is TGTGCCAGCAGCTCGACAGGGACCGGGCTGATAGGTGATGGCTACACCTTC. The full variable domain, rest sourced from reference TRBV11-1 and TRBJ1-2, is EAEVAQSPRYKITEKSQAVAFWCDPISGHATLYWYRQILGQGPELLVQFQDESVVDDSQLPKDRFSAERLKGVDSTLKIQPAELGDSAMYLCASSSTGTGLIGDGYTFGSGTRLTVV.

This chain connects TRBV6-5 to TRBJ2-7; TRBD1 matches at 8 bases. CDR1 and CDR2 (germline): MNHEY, SVGAGI. With 4 bases clipped from V and 3 bases from J, the junction kept 8 bases outside the gene matches. The CDR3 runs to 15 residues. The CDR3 nucleotides read TGTGCCAGCAGTTGGGGGACAGGCGGTTTCTACGAGCAGTACTTC. Translating gives CASSWGTGGFYEQYF.

A note on this clonotype: This may arise from a read error, as a much more abundant clone is one base away. The chain recombines TRBV29-1 with TRBJ2-1; 14 bases agree with TRBD2. Germline lookup yields CDR1 SQVTM and CDR2 ANQGSEA. After removal of 6 bases from V and 10 bases from J, the junction contained 2 bases not matched to a gene. The CDR3 runs to 12 residues. The CDR3 nucleotides are TGCAGCGTCGGGACTAGCGGGAGAGAGCAGTTCTTC. As protein: CSVGTSGREQFF.

With regard to this clonotype: This is likely a read error, given that the CDR3 carries no conserved phenylalanine or tryptophan at its end. The limits of the CDR3 on the DNA are not certain, so only TCRdb's listed CDR3 is given. The chain employs TRBV20-1 and TRBJ1-2. The CDR3 comprises 8 residues, both ends counted. Germline CDR1 DFQATT, CDR2 SNEGSKA (reference sequence). This CDR3 is CSATSSGR.

The chain uses TRBV11-2 and TRBJ1-5, with 10 bases matching TRBD1. V trimming: 5 bases; J trimming: 2 bases; junction bases outside the gene matches: 15. This CDR3 has 19 amino acids. Germline V CDR1 and CDR2: SGHAT, FQNNGV. The CDR3 nucleotides are TGTGCCAGCAGCCCCGGCGGTCGACAGGGGGCTAGGGGCAATCAGCCCCAGCATTTT. Amino acid sequence: CASSPGGRQGARGNQPQHF.

This clonotype has just a few counts. The chain joins TRBV29-1 to TRBJ2-7, with 8 bases matching TRBD2. Germline CDR1 is SQVTM and CDR2 is ANQGSEA. Trimming removed 0 bases from V and 4 bases from J; junction bases left unmatched: 8. The CDR3 length is 15 residues. For the CDR3, the DNA is TGCAGCGTTGAAGATCTCAGCGGGGGCCGATACGAGCAGTACTTC. Its protein product is CSVEDLSGGRYEQYF.

V gene TRBV20-1 combines with J gene TRBJ1-1, with D unclear. The V end was cut by 5 bases, the J end by 2 bases, with 15 bases between. The CDR3 has 14 residues. Germline V gives CDR1 DFQATT, CDR2 SNEGSKA (reference sequence). CDR3 loop: CSAFNPRGNTEAFF. The CDR3 DNA follows: TGCAGTGCTTTCAACCCTCGGGGTAACACTGAAGCTTTCTTT.